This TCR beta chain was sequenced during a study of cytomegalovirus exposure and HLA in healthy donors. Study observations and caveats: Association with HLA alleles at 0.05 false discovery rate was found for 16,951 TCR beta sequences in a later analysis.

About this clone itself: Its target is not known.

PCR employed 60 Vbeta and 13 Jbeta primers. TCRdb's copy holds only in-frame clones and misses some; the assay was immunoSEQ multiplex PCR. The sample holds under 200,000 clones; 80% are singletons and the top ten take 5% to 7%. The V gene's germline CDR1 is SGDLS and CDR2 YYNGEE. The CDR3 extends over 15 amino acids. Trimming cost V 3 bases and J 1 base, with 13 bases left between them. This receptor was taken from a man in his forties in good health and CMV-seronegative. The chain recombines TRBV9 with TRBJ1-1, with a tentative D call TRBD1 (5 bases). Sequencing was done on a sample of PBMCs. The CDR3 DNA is TGTGCCAGCAGCGGATCCGGGACTTCGAACACTGAAGCTTTCTTT. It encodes CASSGSGTSNTEAFF.